This T cell receptor (beta chain) was observed in a study of metastatic and nonmetastatic thyroid tumors. As for this clone: Its antigen is unknown.

Study results and caveats: The reported finding was significantly higher TCR beta diversity in malignant thyroid tumors relative to benign nodules, in blood and tumor.

The CDR3 has 17 amino acids. Germline CDR1 reads SGHRS; CDR2 reads YFSETQ. Trimming removed 0 bases at V and 0 bases at J, with 15 bases between. Thyroid surgery was performed in patients who had received no treatment beforehand. TCRdb reprocessed the PCR reads using MiXCR. The top ten clones hold 22% of a sample with roughly 22,000 clones, more than 30% of them seen once. This clonotype was obtained from a male donor with papillary thyroid cancer or a benign thyroid nodule (not recorded which). Some clones in this sample may be carry-over from other donors' samples. This rearrangement joins TRBV5-1 to TRBJ1-1, with a tentative D call TRBD1 (6 bases). Sequenced sample: blood. In DNA, the CDR3 is TGCGCCAGCAGCTTGGGCAGGGGTACTGTTATGAACACTGAAGCTTTCTTT. This codes for CASSLGRGTVMNTEAFF.